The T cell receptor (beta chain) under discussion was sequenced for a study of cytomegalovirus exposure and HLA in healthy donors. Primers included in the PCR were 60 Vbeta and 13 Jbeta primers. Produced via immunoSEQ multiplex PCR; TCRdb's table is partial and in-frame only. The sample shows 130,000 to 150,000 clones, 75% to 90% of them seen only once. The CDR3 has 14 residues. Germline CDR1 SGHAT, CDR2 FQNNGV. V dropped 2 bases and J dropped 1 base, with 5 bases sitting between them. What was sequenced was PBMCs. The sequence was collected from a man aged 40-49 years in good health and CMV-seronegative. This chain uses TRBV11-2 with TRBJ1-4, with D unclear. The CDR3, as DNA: TGTGCCAGCAGCTTAACTAGAACTAATGAAAAACTGTTTTTT. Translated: CASSLTRTNEKLFF.